Below, 32 T cell receptor beta chains from the same sample are listed, as sequenced in a study of vaccination and CD4 T cells after COVID-19. CD4+ T cells that had been cultured provided DNA sequenced with the Oncomine TCR Beta short-read assay. One entry per CDR3 protein, called by TCRdb with MiXCR from the PCR reads. The sample lists about 11,000 distinct CDR3 sequences; 45% to 60% were seen once. These TCRs' antigens remain unknown. As to treatment: approximately nine-day PBMC culture with coronavirus spike peptide pools or control peptides (ViraFEST assay). Source material: CD4+ T cells from blood, cultured in vitro. The receptors were gathered from a human donor who had recovered from COVID-19.

This chain joins TRBV7-8 and TRBJ2-7, with 13 bases lining up with TRBD2. This CDR3 contains 16 residues. The junction had 5 bases not matched to a gene; V was cut back by 1 base and J by 5 bases. Germline V gene lookup returns CDR1 SGHVS and CDR2 FQNEAQ. CDR3 nucleotide sequence: TGTGCCAGCAGCTTAGGGACTAGCGGGAGAACCCACGAGCAGTACTTC. It encodes CASSLGTSGRTHEQYF.

This clonotype is medium-sized (0.01 to 0.1%) in the sample. This chain uses TRBV27 with TRBJ2-2; D uncertain. The CDR3 has 17 residues. The V and J ends lost 2 bases and 1 base respectively, with 14 bases between them. Per germline, CDR1 MNHEY and CDR2 SMNVEV (reference sequence). For the CDR3, the DNA is TGTGCCAGCAGTTTACGTCCCAGGCTTTTGAACACCGGGGAGCTGTTTTTT. This gives the protein CASSLRPRLLNTGELFF.

V usage is TRBV20-1 and J usage is TRBJ2-5; unclear D gene. The CDR3 contains 13 residues. Trimming removed 3 bases at V and 4 bases at J, with 12 bases between. Germline V lookup: CDR1 DFQATT, CDR2 SNEGSKA (reference sequence). The CDR3 loop reads CSASSYIGETQYF. DNA for the CDR3: TGCAGTGCTAGTTCGTATATAGGAGAGACCCAGTACTTC.

The chain couples TRBV6-2 or TRBV6-3 to TRBJ2-3, with a possible D match to TRBD1 (6 bases). Germline-derived CDR1 and CDR2 are MNHEY and SVGEGT. This CDR3 has 15 residues. The V gene lost 0 bases and the J gene lost 2 bases, with 9 bases spanning the gap. CDR3 loop: CASSYSPGDTDTQYF. The CDR3 DNA reads TGTGCCAGCAGTTACTCCCCAGGGGACACAGATACGCAGTATTTT.

V and J are TRBV2 and TRBJ1-5; D not resolved. Germline lookup yields CDR1 SNHLY and CDR2 FYNNEI. The V and J ends lost 4 bases and 4 bases respectively, with 5 bases between them. This CDR3 contains 12 residues. This chain's CDR3 is CASSGDNQPQHF. CDR3 nucleotide sequence: TGTGCCAGCAGTGGGGATAATCAGCCCCAGCATTTT.

This chain connects TRBV20-1 to TRBJ2-7; TRBD2 might be the D (5 bases). The germline gives CDR1 DFQATT, CDR2 SNEGSKA (reference sequence). V was pared by 5 bases and J by 2 bases, with 13 bases between. The CDR3 loop spans 13 amino acids. DNA for the CDR3: TGCAGTGCTGATTGGAGGTTCCCCTACGAGCAGTACTTC. It specifies CSADWRFPYEQYF.

The chain uses TRBV6-5 and TRBJ1-6; 8 bases fit TRBD1. Germline-derived CDR1 and CDR2 are MNHEY and SVGAGI. The CDR3 is made up of 18 amino acids. V lost 4 bases and J lost 4; bases outside the gene matches: 12. Here the CDR3 DNA reads TGTGCCAGCAGTTCCGACCTCAGGGGGCCCTATTATAATTCACCCCTCCACTTT. This encodes CASSSDLRGPYYNSPLHF.

The rearrangement links TRBV19 to TRBJ2-2; 8 nucleotides match TRBD1. CDR1 is LNHDA and CDR2 is SQIVND in the germline V gene (reference sequence). The CDR3 runs 15 residues. V trimming: 6 bases; J trimming: 6 bases; junction bases outside the gene matches: 9. The DNA of the CDR3 is TGTGCCAGTAGCCCCAGGGACAGGAGGGCCGGGGAGCTGTTTTTT. Protein sequence: CASSPRDRRAGELFF.

The genes are TRBV6-1 and TRBJ2-1, with D perhaps matching TRBD1 (6 bases). Trimming took 4 bases from V and 2 from J, leaving 12 bases between them. Germline V gives CDR1 MNHNS, CDR2 SASEGT. There are 15 residues in the CDR3. This chain's CDR3 is CASSVIRDTYNEQFF. CDR3 nucleotides: TGTGCCAGCAGTGTTATCCGGGACACCTACAATGAGCAGTTCTTC.

The rearrangement uses TRBV20-1 and TRBJ2-2; 7 positions agree with TRBD2. The germline gives CDR1 DFQATT, CDR2 SNEGSKA (reference sequence). This CDR3 is 14 amino acids long. J gave up 6 bases and V 6 bases, and 10 bases lay outside the gene matches. The CDR3 region is CSATSGNFAGELFF. The CDR3 coding sequence is TGCAGTGCAACGAGCGGGAATTTCGCCGGGGAGCTGTTTTTT.

The chain employs TRBV20-1 and TRBJ2-1; 8 bases match TRBD2. This CDR3 is built from 12 residues. With V trimmed by 0 bases and J by 10 bases, 2 bases remained unmatched. Germline values: CDR1 DFQATT, CDR2 SNEGSKA (reference sequence). The DNA for the CDR3 is TGCAGTGCTAGAGAAGCGGGGGCAGAGCAGTTCTTC. Residues: CSAREAGAEQFF.

The V call is TRBV12-3 or TRBV12-4, the J call TRBJ1-2; D is unclear. The CDR3 contains 12 residues. Trimming cost V 5 bases and J 5 bases, with 9 bases left between them. This CDR3 is CASSPGPYGYTF. The DNA of the CDR3 is TGTGCCAGCAGTCCCGGTCCTTATGGCTACACCTTC.

The chain uses TRBV20-1 and TRBJ2-2; 15 bases fit TRBD2. Germline values: CDR1 DFQATT, CDR2 SNEGSKA (reference sequence). The CDR3 has 17 amino acids. V gave up 7 bases and J gave up 1 base; unmatched junction bases: 7. CDR3 region: CSVVPGLAGGNTGELFF. Here the CDR3 DNA reads TGCAGTGTCGTCCCGGGACTAGCGGGAGGGAACACCGGGGAGCTGTTTTTT.

This clonotype was seen more than once but under ten times. This chain links TRBV19 with TRBJ2-1; 12 bases align to TRBD2. Germline CDR1 and CDR2: LNHDA and SQIVND (reference sequence). V lost 5 bases and J lost 7; bases outside the gene matches: 6. The CDR3 has 15 amino acids. The DNA for the CDR3 is TGTGCCAGTAGTCCCACTAGCGGGAGGTTTAATGAGCAGTTCTTC. This codes for CASSPTSGRFNEQFF.

The V gene is TRBV6-1, the J gene TRBJ1-5; D possibly corresponds to TRBD1 (6 bases). V shed 2 bases and J shed 3 bases, with 14 bases lying between them. This CDR3 spans 16 amino acids. Germline V gene lookup returns CDR1 MNHNS and CDR2 SASEGT. The CDR3 protein is CASSEFGGQTNQPQHF. In nucleotides, the CDR3 is TGTGCCAGCAGTGAATTTGGGGGGCAAACCAATCAGCCCCAGCATTTT.

The gene calls are TRBV20-1 and TRBJ2-1; 7 bases fit TRBD2. V lost 4 bases and J lost 9; bases outside the gene matches: 15. The CDR3 is 15 amino acids. CDR1 and CDR2 from the germline V gene are DFQATT and SNEGSKA (reference sequence). CDR3 amino acids: CSAKYQTREGLEQFF. Here the CDR3 DNA reads TGCAGTGCTAAATACCAGACGAGGGAGGGCCTTGAGCAGTTCTTC.

This clonotype showed up just a few times. This chain uses TRBV7-9 with TRBJ2-5, with 7 bases aligning to TRBD1. Germline loops: CDR1 SEHNR, CDR2 FQNEAQ (reference sequence). The J segment lost 4 bases and the V segment lost 3 bases, leaving 5 bases of the junction unmatched. The CDR3 covers 14 residues. The CDR3 nucleotides read TGTGCCAGCAGCTTGGCCGGACAGGTAGAGACCCAGTACTTC. This sequence encodes CASSLAGQVETQYF.

This chain uses TRBV30 with TRBJ2-5; D could derive from TRBD1 or TRBD2 (5 bases each). V was trimmed by 1 base and J by 7 bases, leaving 16 bases between them. Germline loops: CDR1 GTSNPN, CDR2 SVGIG (reference sequence). This CDR3 contains 14 residues. CDR3 sequence (DNA): TGTGCCTGGAGTGGGGGTAGAGCGAGGGGGACCCAGTACTTC. Its translation is CAWSGGRARGTQYF. The whole variable domain, filled in from reference TRBV30 and TRBJ2-5, reads SQTIHQWPATLVQPVGSPLSLECTVEGTSNPNLYWYRQAAGRGLQLLFYSVGIGQISSEVPQNLSASRPQDRQFILSSKKLLLSDSGFYLCAWSGGRARGTQYFGPGTRLLVL.

This clonotype has just a few counts. The gene calls are TRBV11-2 and TRBJ1-5; D is undetermined. CDR3 length equals 14 residues. Trimming removed 1 base at V and 3 bases at J, with 7 bases between. Germline V gene data show CDR1 as SGHAT and CDR2 as FQNNGV. CDR3 amino acids: CASSLGVANQPQHF. CDR3 DNA sequence: TGTGCCAGCAGCTTAGGGGTCGCCAATCAGCCCCAGCATTTT.

J is TRBJ2-1 and V is TRBV2; D gene unclear. The CDR3 covers 12 residues. Per germline, CDR1 SNHLY and CDR2 FYNNEI. V was cut by 3 bases and J by 9 bases, with 9 bases left in between. Written as DNA, the CDR3 is TGTGCCAGCAGTGATGGCCCTATTGAGCAGTTCTTC. It is translated as CASSDGPIEQFF.

The chain links TRBV2 to TRBJ2-5, with unresolved D. Trimming stripped 4 bases from V and 7 bases from J, with 10 bases between. This CDR3 contains 12 residues. Germline lookup yields CDR1 SNHLY and CDR2 FYNNEI. CDR3 protein: CASSASIGTQYF. The CDR3 DNA is TGTGCCAGCAGTGCTTCCATAGGGACCCAGTACTTC.

The gene calls are TRBV5-8 and TRBJ1-1; D call uncertain. CDR3 size: 13 residues. CDR1 and CDR2 from the germline V gene are SGHTS and YDEGEE. V was clipped by 2 bases and J by 1 base, with 6 bases between them. CDR3 nucleotide sequence: TGTGCCAGCAGCTTTGACCCGAACACTGAAGCTTTCTTT. It is translated as CASSFDPNTEAFF.

V and J are TRBV27 and TRBJ2-1, with 7 bases lining up with TRBD2. The CDR3 loop spans 17 amino acids. Germline trimming cut 5 bases from V and 0 bases from J; bases unmatched to any gene: 10. Germline CDR1 reads MNHEY; CDR2 reads SMNVEV (reference sequence). In DNA, the CDR3 is TGTGCCAGCAGTCATCGTCTAGCGGCGAGCTCCTACAATGAGCAGTTCTTC. This translates into CASSHRLAASSYNEQFF.

The J gene is TRBJ1-2, the V gene TRBV29-1; D is perhaps TRBD1 (5 bases). Germline V gene lookup returns CDR1 SQVTM and CDR2 ANQGSEA. This CDR3 is built from 13 residues. Trimming shortened V by 3 bases and J by 6 bases, and 14 bases separated the two germline ends. CDR3: CSVESRVGHGYTF. CDR3 nucleotide sequence: TGCAGCGTTGAGAGCAGGGTCGGGCATGGCTACACCTTC.

There are a few counts of this clonotype. The J gene is TRBJ1-2, the V gene TRBV6-5; D is unclear. Germline V lookup: CDR1 MNHEY, CDR2 SVGAGI. The CDR3 loop spans 15 amino acids. V was shortened by 2 bases and J by 4 bases, with 14 bases between the two germline ends. The CDR3 sequence is CASSYTPPGSYGYTF. The CDR3 DNA sequence: TGTGCCAGCAGTTACACCCCTCCCGGGAGCTATGGCTACACCTTC.

J is TRBJ1-6 and V is TRBV10-3; 8 bases agree with TRBD1. V gave up 0 bases and J gave up 5 bases; unmatched junction bases: 6. The CDR3 spans 17 residues. Germline-derived CDR1 and CDR2 are ENHRY and SYGVKD. Here the CDR3 reads CAISESRQGTDNSPLHF. CDR3 DNA sequence: TGTGCCATCAGTGAGTCCAGACAGGGGACGGATAATTCACCCCTCCACTTT.

V gene TRBV28 combines with J gene TRBJ2-7, with 12 bases aligning to TRBD2. Germline CDR1 is MDHEN and CDR2 is SYDVKM. V dropped 8 bases and J dropped 6; count of bases not matched to a gene: 5. This CDR3 has 13 residues. CDR3 bases: TGTGCCAGCCGGCTAGCGGGAGGGCGCGAGCAGTACTTC. Protein sequence: CASRLAGGREQYF.

This clonotype has a handful of counts. J is TRBJ2-1 and V is TRBV15; D is perhaps TRBD2 (7 bases). The J call may be in error: the DNA end matches TRBJ2-7 better. The germline gives CDR1 LNHNV, CDR2 YYDKDF (reference sequence). There are 15 residues in the CDR3. The CDR3 DNA sequence: TGTGCCACCAGCAGAGGGGAGGGGGATGTGGACGAGCAGTACTTC. This sequence encodes CATSRGEGDVDEQYF.

This sequence joins TRBV11-1 and TRBJ2-3, with D unresolved. This CDR3 comprises 16 residues. Germline V CDR1 and CDR2: SGHAT, FQDESV (reference sequence). V lost 0 bases and J 1 base, leaving 11 bases between the germline ends. The CDR3 nucleotides are TGTGCCAGCAGCTTAGCGTCGGCTTTCGGCACAGATACGCAGTATTTT. It encodes CASSLASAFGTDTQYF.

Turning to this clonotype: A single base separates this from a much larger clone, so it may be a read error. The V and J genes are TRBV6-1 and TRBJ2-1; D might be TRBD2 (5 bases). The germline CDR1 and CDR2 sequences are MNHNS and SASEGT. This CDR3 has 12 amino acids. In DNA form, the CDR3 reads TGTGCCAGCACTCGAGTCCGGGATGAGCAGCTCTTC. Its protein is CASTRVRDEQLF.

The V and J genes are TRBV6-5 and TRBJ1-1; D might be TRBD1 (6 bases). CDR1 is MNHEY, CDR2 SVGAGI, per germline. CDR3 size: 15 residues. V was clipped by 4 bases and J by 4 bases, with 16 bases between them. CDR3 nucleotide sequence: TGTGCCAGCAGTTTCACACAGGGAAGGATCACTGAAGCTTTCTTT. This gives the protein CASSFTQGRITEAFF.

The chain carries TRBV20-1 and TRBJ2-7, with 12 bases fitting TRBD2. The DNA matches TRBJ2-5 better at its end, which makes the J call doubtful. The CDR3 sequence is 14 residues long. The germline V gene has CDR1 DFQATT and CDR2 SNEGSKA (reference sequence). CDR3 DNA sequence: TGCAGTGCTAGGACTAGCGGGAGCAGAGAGACCCAGTACTTC. Its translation is CSARTSGSRETQYF.